Presented here are 25 T cell receptor beta chains from one specimen sequenced in a study of OX40 agonist ivuxolimab in advanced cancers. Clones were sequenced by immunoSEQ multiplex PCR, and TCRdb holds only the in-frame ones, with some missing. The sample yields about 61,000 clones, roughly 90% seen once. This specimen consisted of CD4+ or CD8+ T cells sorted from blood, obtained in a trial of the OX40 agonist ivuxolimab. These receptors all come from an adult with an advanced solid tumor such as melanoma, head and neck, liver or kidney cancer.

The chain joins TRBV6-6 to TRBJ2-1; 14 bases fit TRBD2. V lost 6 bases and J lost 3; bases outside the gene matches: 4. Germline loops: CDR1 MNHNY, CDR2 SVGAGI (reference sequence). The CDR3 contains 16 residues. CDR3 in amino acids: CASSGTSGSSYNEQFF. CDR3 nucleotides: TGTGCCAGCAGCGGGACTAGCGGGAGTAGCTACAATGAGCAGTTCTTC.

V usage is TRBV7-2 and J usage is TRBJ2-1; D perhaps matches TRBD2 (6 bases). With 5 bases removed from V and 0 bases from J, the gap between germline ends came to 17 bases. Germline lookup yields CDR1 SGHTA and CDR2 FQGNSA. The length of the CDR3 is 17 residues. In DNA, the CDR3 is TGTGCCAGCAGCCCCCCGAGACGGGAGAGCTCCTACAATGAGCAGTTCTTC. As protein: CASSPPRRESSYNEQFF. The full variable domain, in which reference TRBV7-2 and TRBJ2-1 provide the parts outside the CDR3, is GAGVSQSPSNKVTEKGKDVELRCDPISGHTALYWYRQSLGQGLEFLIYFQGNSAPDKSGLPSDRFSAERTGGSVSTLTIQRTQQEDSAVYLCASSPPRRESSYNEQFFGPGTRLTVL.

The rearrangement joins TRBV6-1 to TRBJ2-1; 10 positions agree with TRBD2. Losses at the gene ends were 0 bases for V and 8 bases for J; bases not matched to a gene: 10. CDR3 size: 17 residues. Germline CDR1 reads MNHNS; CDR2 reads SASEGT. The CDR3 sequence: CASSEALGVAGGYEQFF. The CDR3 coding sequence is TGTGCCAGCAGTGAAGCGCTGGGGGTAGCGGGGGGCTATGAGCAGTTCTTC.

J is TRBJ2-1 and V is TRBV16; maybe TRBD2 (6 bases). V was shortened by 1 base and J by 6 bases, with 13 bases between the two germline ends. Germline loops: CDR1 KGHSY, CDR2 FQNENV. The CDR3 covers 15 residues. CDR3 sequence: CASSQLGGPFNEQFF. In DNA, the CDR3 is TGTGCCAGCAGCCAATTGGGGGGACCGTTCAATGAGCAGTTCTTC.

This clone appeared a single time. The V and J genes are TRBV7-8 and TRBJ2-1; 10 bases match TRBD2. In germline, CDR1 is SGHVS, CDR2 FQNEAQ. The J segment lost 7 bases and the V segment lost 1 base, leaving 4 bases of the junction unmatched. The CDR3 is 15 residues long. CDR3 sequence reads: CASSLGRLAGNEQFF. CDR3 DNA: TGTGCCAGCAGCTTAGGGCGACTAGCGGGTAATGAGCAGTTCTTC.

The J gene is TRBJ2-1, the V gene TRBV6-5, with 8 bases that match TRBD2. CDR3 length: 14 amino acids. Germline CDR1 and CDR2: MNHEY and SVGAGI. With V trimmed by 0 bases and J by 10 bases, 5 bases remained unmatched. CDR3 loop: CASSYSAGGREQFF. CDR3 bases: TGTGCCAGCAGTTACTCTGCGGGGGGACGAGAGCAGTTCTTC.

The chain links TRBV7-2 to TRBJ2-1; D uncertain. Trimming took off 3 bases at V and 7 bases at J, with 7 bases between the two ends. Germline CDR1 reads SGHTA; CDR2 reads FQGNSA. CDR3 length equals 12 residues. Here the CDR3 DNA reads TGTGCCAGCAGCTTTATTAGAAATGAGCAGTTCTTC. Translating gives CASSFIRNEQFF.

The genes are TRBV2 and TRBJ2-3, with 10 bases identical to TRBD2. V shed 7 bases, J shed 2 bases, and the junction held 9 bases outside the gene matches. This CDR3 has 16 amino acids. Looked up from germline, CDR1 is SNHLY and CDR2 is FYNNEI. The CDR3: CASITGLAEDTDTQYF. Here the CDR3 DNA reads TGTGCCAGCATTACCGGACTAGCGGAAGACACAGATACGCAGTATTTT.

The J gene is TRBJ2-3, the V gene TRBV9; 7 nucleotides match TRBD1. J was trimmed by 0 bases and V by 10 bases; bases with no gene match: 5. The CDR3 spans 13 residues. CDR1 SGDLS and CDR2 YYNGEE come from the germline V gene. The CDR3 spells CASSQGSTDTQYF. The CDR3 DNA is TGTGCCTCCTCACAGGGGAGCACAGATACGCAGTATTTT.

The chain carries TRBV6-5 and TRBJ1-5, with D possibly TRBD1 on 6 matching bases. The germline gives CDR1 MNHEY, CDR2 SVGAGI. V lost 6 bases and J 3 bases, leaving 12 bases between the germline ends. The CDR3 contains 14 residues. CDR3 residues: CASRTGFSNQPQHF. Here the CDR3 DNA reads TGTGCCAGCAGAACAGGGTTTTCCAATCAGCCCCAGCATTTT.

This chain joins TRBV28 and TRBJ2-7; 7 bases align to TRBD1. Germline CDR1 is MDHEN and CDR2 is SYDVKM. There are 14 residues in the CDR3. The V segment lost 5 bases and the J segment 5 bases; nucleotides outside the gene matches: 9. CDR3 loop: CASSPRTGFHEQYF. In DNA, the CDR3 is TGTGCCAGCAGTCCCAGGACAGGATTCCACGAGCAGTACTTC.

This sequence joins TRBV27 and TRBJ2-1; 10 nucleotides agree with TRBD1. From germline, CDR1 is MNHEY and CDR2 SMNVEV (reference sequence). This CDR3 is built from 16 residues. V lost 3 bases, J lost 9 bases, and 11 bases stayed unmatched. The CDR3: CASSFGVRQGAGEQFF. In DNA form, the CDR3 reads TGTGCCAGCAGTTTCGGGGTTAGACAGGGGGCCGGTGAGCAGTTCTTC.

The J gene is TRBJ2-1, the V gene TRBV30; 7 positions agree with TRBD2. This CDR3 contains 16 residues. Germline lookup yields CDR1 GTSNPN and CDR2 SVGIG (reference sequence). V lost 0 bases to trimming and J lost 3 bases; unmatched junction nucleotides: 8. The CDR3 sequence: CAWSVRRGKFYNEQFF. In DNA form, the CDR3 reads TGTGCCTGGAGTGTACGGCGGGGGAAATTCTACAATGAGCAGTTCTTC.

The CDR3 region has the DNA TGCGCCAGCAGCCAAGGGGGCGCTGATAATTCACCCCTCCACTTT. Its protein is CASSQGGADNSPLHF. This chain joins TRBV4-3 and TRBJ1-6, with D maybe TRBD1 (5 bases). The CDR3 runs 15 residues. The germline V gene encodes CDR1 LGHNA and CDR2 YSLEER. V shed 1 base and J shed 5 bases, with 9 bases lying between them.

The chain has TRBV14 and TRBJ1-1; a weak D match, TRBD1 (6 bases). The CDR3 totals 19 residues. Germline CDR1 SGHDN, CDR2 FVKESK. V lost 2 bases and J lost 0, with 22 bases in between. The CDR3 spells CASSQSRLRGFPLNTEAFF. CDR3 nucleotide sequence: TGTGCCAGCAGCCAATCACGATTGAGGGGGTTCCCATTGAACACTGAAGCTTTCTTT. The complete variable domain, with remaining parts taken from reference TRBV14 and TRBJ1-1, reads EAGVTQFPSHSVIEKGQTVTLRCDPISGHDNLYWYRRVMGKEIKFLLHFVKESKQDESGMPNNRFLAERTGGTYSTLKVQPAELEDSGVYFCASSQSRLRGFPLNTEAFFGQGTRLTVV.

This chain connects TRBV5-6 to TRBJ1-4, with 8 positions matching TRBD1. The CDR3 has 15 amino acids. CDR1 and CDR2 from the germline V gene are SGHDT and YYEEEE. The V gene end was trimmed by 5 bases and the J gene end by 7 bases; junction bases not matched to a gene: 10. CDR3 region: CASSSSGTGIEKLFF. CDR3 DNA sequence: TGTGCCAGCAGTTCCTCCGGGACAGGAATTGAAAAACTGTTTTTT.

This rearrangement joins TRBV30 to TRBJ1-2, with unresolved D. The germline V gene has CDR1 GTSNPN and CDR2 SVGIG (reference sequence). Trimming cost V 7 bases and J 5 bases, with 11 bases left between them. CDR3 length equals 11 residues. The DNA of the CDR3 is TGTGCCTATGGGCCGGGGTATGGCTACACCTTC. It yields the protein CAYGPGYGYTF.

The gene calls are TRBV30 and TRBJ2-7; possible D gene TRBD1, 6 bases. This CDR3 spans 17 amino acids. Germline CDR1 is GTSNPN and CDR2 is SVGIG (reference sequence). V was shortened by 0 bases and J by 8 bases, with 26 bases between the two germline ends. CDR3 region: CAWSVLLEEQGPGQQYF. Here the CDR3 DNA reads TGTGCCTGGAGTGTACTCCTCGAGGAACAGGGACCCGGGCAGCAGTACTTC. Drawing the rest from reference TRBV30 and TRBJ2-7, the complete variable domain is SQTIHQWPATLVQPVGSPLSLECTVEGTSNPNLYWYRQAAGRGLQLLFYSVGIGQISSEVPQNLSASRPQDRQFILSSKKLLLSDSGFYLCAWSVLLEEQGPGQQYFGPGTRLTVT.

In regard to this clone: Other DNA sequences within the sample encode an identical CDR3. The chain is built from TRBV4-2 and TRBJ2-3; D is undetermined. CDR1 LGHNA and CDR2 YNFKEQ come from the germline V gene. V dropped 3 bases and J dropped 0 bases, with 1 base sitting between them. This CDR3 comprises 12 residues. The CDR3 DNA follows: TGTGCCAGCAGCCATAGCACAGATACGCAGTATTTT. The encoded protein is CASSHSTDTQYF.

The gene calls are TRBV4-1 and TRBJ2-1; 14 nucleotides agree with TRBD2. The CDR3 covers 18 residues. Germline lookup yields CDR1 MGHRA and CDR2 YSYEKL. The trim removed 1 base at V and 4 bases at J, leaving 6 bases unmatched. CDR3 protein: CASSQAGLAGGGYNEQFF. In DNA form, the CDR3 reads TGCGCCAGCAGCCAAGCCGGACTAGCGGGGGGCGGATACAATGAGCAGTTCTTC.

This clone was seen a single time. The chain links TRBV6-5 to TRBJ1-5; a weak D match, TRBD1 (5 bases). The CDR3 contains 14 residues. Per the germline V gene, CDR1 is MNHEY and CDR2 is SVGAGI. V lost 6 bases to trimming and J lost 7 bases, with 16 bases between them. CDR3 sequence reads: CASSLWSGGQPQHF. The DNA for the CDR3 is TGTGCCAGCAGCCTATGGTCGGGGGGGCAGCCCCAGCATTTT.

The V gene is TRBV28, the J gene TRBJ1-4, with D possibly being TRBD1 (6 bases). V was shortened by 4 bases and J by 8 bases, with 14 bases between the two germline ends. The CDR3 covers 14 residues. Germline lookup yields CDR1 MDHEN and CDR2 SYDVKM. Here the CDR3 reads CASSSGDLKEKLFF. The DNA of the CDR3 is TGTGCCAGCAGTTCAGGGGACCTGAAAGAAAAACTGTTTTTT. The full variable domain, completed using reference TRBV28 and TRBJ1-4, is DVKVTQSSRYLVKRTGEKVFLECVQDMDHENMFWYRQDPGLGLRLIYFSYDVKMKEKGDIPEGYSVSREKKERFSLILESASTNQTSMYLCASSSGDLKEKLFFGSGTQLSVL.

This clone has a single count. The chain is built from TRBV11-3 and TRBJ2-5, with D unresolved. Trimming stripped 4 bases from V and 4 bases from J, with 13 bases between. This CDR3 spans 14 amino acids. The V gene's germline CDR1 is SGHNT and CDR2 YENEEA. The chain's CDR3 is CASSSLGWGETQYF. The CDR3 DNA sequence: TGTGCCAGCAGCTCCCTGGGGTGGGGAGAGACCCAGTACTTC. Looking up the rest from reference TRBV11-3 and TRBJ2-5 gives the full variable domain: EAGVVQSPRYKIIEKKQPVAFWCNPISGHNTLYWYLQNLGQGPELLIRYENEEAVDDSQLPKDRFSAERLKGVDSTLKIQPAELGDSAVYLCASSSLGWGETQYFGPGTRLLVL.

The count of this clone is one. The CDR3: CASSHFGQTYGYTF. In nucleotides, the CDR3 is TGTGCCAGCAGCCACTTCGGCCAGACCTATGGCTACACCTTC. This chain uses TRBV6-6 with TRBJ1-2; D uncertain. Germline V gene lookup returns CDR1 MNHNY and CDR2 SVGAGI (reference sequence). V was trimmed by 6 bases and J by 4 bases, leaving 15 bases between them. There are 14 residues in the CDR3.

The chain links TRBV6-5 to TRBJ2-7, with D perhaps TRBD1 (5 bases). Germline-derived CDR1 and CDR2 are MNHEY and SVGAGI. This CDR3 comprises 13 residues. V lost 2 bases, J lost 6 bases, and 11 bases lay in between. The CDR3 coding sequence is TGTGCCAGCAGTTACAGGACAAATGGCGAGCAGTACTTC. Amino acids: CASSYRTNGEQYF.